This T cell receptor (delta chain) was sequenced in a study of gamma-delta T cells after stem cell transplantation. TCRdb called clones from the RT-PCR reads again using CATT. The sample includes 1,500 to 1,900 delta-chain clones, about 1.6% of them seen just once. This clone was counted only a few times. One end of the junction does not line up with germline, which may come from a read error. From germline, CDR1 is TSWWSYY and CDR2 QGS. This CDR3 has 24 amino acids. V gene TRDV1 combines with J gene TRDJ1, with 9 nucleotides matching TRDD3. The sequenced sample consisted of gamma-delta T cells. The receptor was isolated from a human donor. It is not recorded whose cells these are; they may come from a transplant donor. This CDR3 reads CAPGERRSSRSFLTGGKYTDKLTF. The DNA of the CDR3 is TGTGCTCCTGGGGAGAGGCGTTCCTCACGGTCCTTCCTTACTGGGGGAAAGTACACCGATAAACTCACCTTT.